This T cell receptor (beta chain) was recorded in a study of molecular identifiers for immune sequencing clone quantification. Study at large: Replicates split RNA from about 20,000 or 100,000 naive CD8 cells five ways, and the researchers sequenced four portions.

Between roughly 18,000 and 1,100,000 sorted cells, with 10%, 30% or 50% RNA, yielded naive CD8 libraries. Sorting selected naive CD8 T cells with a CD8+CD4-CCR7+CD45RA+ phenotype. In its sample, this clonotype was seen a few times. MiXCR, applied by TCRdb to the PCR reads, yields one record per CDR3 protein. The sample consists of under 65,000 distinct CDR3 sequences, under 30% of them appearing once. The V end was cut by 3 bases, the J end by 4 bases, with 7 bases between. The CDR3 length is 13 residues. Germline loops: CDR1 MGHRA, CDR2 YSYEKL. Sequencing input: naive CD8+ T cells from blood, with Jurkat cell RNA spiked in. As for subset: FACS-sorted CD8+CD4-CCR7+CD45RA+ naive T cells. This chain uses TRBV4-1 with TRBJ1-5; the D is unclear. This sequence originates from a human donor in good health. Some libraries in this study had Jurkat cell RNA spiked in. The CDR3 nucleotides are TGCGCCAGCAGCCAGGCCCGAAATCAGCCCCAGCATTTT. This codes for CASSQARNQPQHF.